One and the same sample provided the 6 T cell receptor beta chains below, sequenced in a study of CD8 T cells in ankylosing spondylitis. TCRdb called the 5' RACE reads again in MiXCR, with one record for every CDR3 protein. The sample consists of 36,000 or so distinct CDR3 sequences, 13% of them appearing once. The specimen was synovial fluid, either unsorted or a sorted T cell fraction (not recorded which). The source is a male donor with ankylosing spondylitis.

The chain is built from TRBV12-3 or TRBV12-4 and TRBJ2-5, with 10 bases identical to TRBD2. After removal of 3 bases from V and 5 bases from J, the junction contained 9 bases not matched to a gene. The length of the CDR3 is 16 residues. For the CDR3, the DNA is TGTGCCAGCAGTTTCCGGACTAGCGGATGGGGGGAGACCCAGTACTTC. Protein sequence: CASSFRTSGWGETQYF.

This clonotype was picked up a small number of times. Here the CDR3 reads CASTLAGTYEQYF. The CDR3 DNA reads as TGTGCCTCCACCCTAGCGGGAACCTACGAGCAGTACTTC. V is TRBV13 and J is TRBJ2-7; 9 bases are shared with TRBD2. CDR3 size: 13 residues. CDR1 is PRHDT and CDR2 is FYEKMQ in the germline V gene (reference sequence). Trimming removed 11 bases from V and 2 bases from J; junction bases left unmatched: 7.

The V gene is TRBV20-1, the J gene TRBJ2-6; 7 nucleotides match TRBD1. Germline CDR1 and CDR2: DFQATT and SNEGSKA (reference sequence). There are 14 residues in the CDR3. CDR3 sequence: CSVLQGAGANVLTF. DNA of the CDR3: TGCAGCGTTCTTCAGGGGGCTGGGGCCAACGTCCTGACTTTC.

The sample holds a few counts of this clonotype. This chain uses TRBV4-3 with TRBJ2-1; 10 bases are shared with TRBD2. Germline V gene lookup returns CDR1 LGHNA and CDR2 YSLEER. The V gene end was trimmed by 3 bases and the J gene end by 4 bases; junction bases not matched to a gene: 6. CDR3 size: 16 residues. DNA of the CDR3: TGCGCCAGCAGCCAGGCGGATAGCGGGGGGTACAATGAGCAGTTCTTC. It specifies CASSQADSGGYNEQFF.

CDR3 region: CASSLSAIRSYNEQFF. The CDR3 DNA sequence: TGTGCCAGCAGCTTATCCGCGATCCGCTCCTACAATGAGCAGTTCTTC. The gene calls are TRBV7-2 and TRBJ2-1; D gene unclear. Germline CDR1 is SGHTA and CDR2 is FQGNSA. The V and J ends lost 2 bases and 0 bases respectively, with 11 bases between them. The CDR3 has 16 residues.

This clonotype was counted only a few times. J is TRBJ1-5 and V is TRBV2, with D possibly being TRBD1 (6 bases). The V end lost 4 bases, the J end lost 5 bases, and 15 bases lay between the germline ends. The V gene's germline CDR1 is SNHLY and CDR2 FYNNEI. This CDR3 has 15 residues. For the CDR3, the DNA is TGTGCCAGCAGTGGTTTACAGGGAACGTATCAGCCCCAGCATTTT. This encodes CASSGLQGTYQPQHF.